This TCR beta chain originates from a study of spatial heterogeneity in lung cancer. Study at large: Detected sequences consistently included more beta-chain ones than alpha-chain ones. Findings of the study overall: It was estimated that coverage of tumor T cells reached around 7% for alpha chains and around 13% for beta chains. Numbers of ubiquitous and regional expanded TCRs tracked ubiquitous and regional nonsynonymous mutation counts, respectively. Tumoral mutation counts were tracked by counts of expanded intratumoral alpha and beta TCRs.

The ends were cut back, 8 bases at V and 0 bases at J, with 11 bases in the middle. The CDR3 extends over 14 amino acids. In germline, CDR1 is MDHEN, CDR2 SYDVKM. Time point noted: sample taken at primary tumor resection. This clonotype ranks as medium-sized (0.01 to 0.1%). Its target is not known. All TCR cDNA molecules were individually tagged with a unique molecular identifier. TCRdb ran MiXCR on the 5' RACE reads and lists one entry per CDR3 protein. The sample comprises some 800 distinct CDR3 sequences, approximately 7% of which are singletons, and less than 35% rests with the top ten. Material: lung tumor tissue, obtained at surgery. The TCR was taken from a female donor with early-stage non-small cell lung cancer. The chain uses TRBV28 and TRBJ1-3; D not resolved. CDR3 DNA: TGTGCCAGCGCGCGCCCGGACTCTGGAAACACCATATATTTT. This translates into CASARPDSGNTIYF.